A selection of T cell receptor beta chains follows, all from one sample in a study of T cells in Graves' hyperthyroidism and ophthalmopathy. TCRdb re-analysed the multiplex PCR reads in MiXCR, keeping a single row per CDR3 protein. The repertoire holds approximately 690,000 distinct CDR3 sequences, more than 14% seen once, with about an eighth in the top ten. The sample was blood. The receptors originated from a woman aged 45-65 years with Graves' ophthalmopathy. Both conserved end residues are part of each CDR3. The D gene is left open where the match is weak. Part of the rows lack a size; the others show once, few, many or a class for expanded clones.

j_call: TRBJ1-1; v_call: TRBV12-3/TRBV12-4; d_call: -; cdr3_length: 13; clone_size: many; cdr3_aa: CASSIVSNTEAFF; cdr3_nt: TGTGCCAGCAGCATTGTCTCTAACACTGAAGCTTTCTTT
j_call: TRBJ2-1; v_call: TRBV24-1; d_call: -; cdr3_length: 15; clone_size: -; cdr3_aa: CATSERTLDYNEQFF; cdr3_nt: TGTGCCACCAGTGAAAGGACGCTAGATTACAATGAGCAGTTCTTC
j_call: TRBJ2-7; v_call: TRBV4-3; d_call: TRBD2; cdr3_length: 16; clone_size: -; cdr3_aa: CASSQDRASGSREQYF; cdr3_nt: TGCGCCAGCAGCCAAGATAGGGCTAGCGGGTCTCGGGAGCAGTACTTC
j_call: TRBJ2-1; v_call: TRBV24-1; d_call: -; cdr3_length: 15; clone_size: few; cdr3_aa: CATSDLTQGNSEQFF; cdr3_nt: TGTGCCACCAGTGATTTGACACAGGGAAACTCTGAGCAGTTCTTC
j_call: TRBJ2-6; v_call: TRBV9; d_call: TRBD1; cdr3_length: 15; clone_size: -; cdr3_aa: CASSVGTAGANVLTF; cdr3_nt: TGTGCCAGCAGCGTCGGGACAGCTGGGGCCAACGTCCTGACTTTC
j_call: TRBJ2-1; v_call: TRBV7-9; d_call: -; cdr3_length: 15; clone_size: few; cdr3_aa: CASSLRGVVHNEQFF; cdr3_nt: TGTGCCAGCAGCTTGAGAGGAGTTGTCCACAATGAGCAGTTCTTC
j_call: TRBJ2-1; v_call: TRBV2; d_call: -; cdr3_length: 15; clone_size: -; cdr3_aa: CASSEMGVSYNEQFF; cdr3_nt: TGTGCCAGCAGTGAAATGGGAGTCTCCTACAATGAGCAGTTCTTC
j_call: TRBJ2-7; v_call: TRBV5-5; d_call: -; cdr3_length: 12; clone_size: many; cdr3_aa: CASRIDNYEQYF; cdr3_nt: TGTGCCAGCAGAATCGACAACTACGAGCAGTACTTC
j_call: TRBJ1-2; v_call: TRBV14; d_call: -; cdr3_length: 15; clone_size: few; cdr3_aa: CASSQDGIKTGGYTF; cdr3_nt: TGTGCCAGCAGCCAAGATGGTATTAAGACGGGTGGCTACACCTTC
j_call: TRBJ2-2; v_call: TRBV24-1; d_call: TRBD2; cdr3_length: 15; clone_size: many; cdr3_aa: CATSDLTSDTGELFF; cdr3_nt: TGTGCCACCAGTGATCTTACTAGCGACACCGGGGAGCTGTTTTTT
j_call: TRBJ2-1; v_call: TRBV7-2; d_call: TRBD2; cdr3_length: 14; clone_size: many; cdr3_aa: CASRASGSYNEQFF; cdr3_nt: TGTGCCAGCAGGGCTAGCGGGAGCTACAATGAGCAGTTCTTC
j_call: TRBJ1-1; v_call: TRBV5-1; d_call: TRBD1; cdr3_length: 13; clone_size: -; cdr3_aa: CASRQDRGTEAFF; cdr3_nt: TGTGCCAGCAGACAGGACAGGGGGACTGAAGCTTTCTTT
j_call: TRBJ2-5; v_call: TRBV15; d_call: -; cdr3_length: 13; clone_size: -; cdr3_aa: CATSAMRQVPQYF; cdr3_nt: TGTGCCACCAGCGCAATGAGACAGGTTCCCCAGTACTTC
j_call: TRBJ2-2; v_call: TRBV11-3; d_call: -; cdr3_length: 16; clone_size: -; cdr3_aa: CASSLDRASWPGELFF; cdr3_nt: TGTGCCAGCAGCTTAGATAGGGCCTCTTGGCCCGGGGAGCTGTTTTTT
j_call: TRBJ1-1; v_call: TRBV28; d_call: TRBD1; cdr3_length: 13; clone_size: many; cdr3_aa: CASMTGVSTEAFF; cdr3_nt: TGTGCCAGCATGACAGGGGTGAGCACTGAAGCTTTCTTT
j_call: TRBJ2-3; v_call: TRBV2; d_call: TRBD2; cdr3_length: 14; clone_size: many; cdr3_aa: CASRQLTSPNTQYF; cdr3_nt: TGTGCCAGCAGGCAATTGACTAGCCCCAATACGCAGTATTTT
j_call: TRBJ1-1; v_call: TRBV27; d_call: -; cdr3_length: 14; clone_size: many; cdr3_aa: CASSLGGAYTEAFF; cdr3_nt: TGTGCCAGCAGTCTCGGGGGCGCTTACACTGAAGCTTTCTTT
j_call: TRBJ2-1; v_call: TRBV24-1; d_call: TRBD2; cdr3_length: 16; clone_size: many; cdr3_aa: CATSDLAGGTYNEQFF; cdr3_nt: TGTGCCACCAGTGACTTAGCGGGAGGAACCTACAATGAGCAGTTCTTC
j_call: TRBJ1-5; v_call: TRBV6-2/TRBV6-3; d_call: TRBD1; cdr3_length: 17; clone_size: many; cdr3_aa: CASSSHRGRGGNQPQHF; cdr3_nt: TGTGCCAGCAGTTCCCACAGGGGGCGCGGCGGGAATCAGCCCCAGCATTTT
j_call: TRBJ2-7; v_call: TRBV15; d_call: -; cdr3_length: 14; clone_size: -; cdr3_aa: CATSTGQYLSEQYF; cdr3_nt: TGTGCCACCAGCACCGGACAGTACCTATCCGAGCAGTACTTC
j_call: TRBJ2-7; v_call: TRBV14; d_call: -; cdr3_length: 16; clone_size: many; cdr3_aa: CASSQLTWAPTYEQYF; cdr3_nt: TGTGCCAGCAGCCAACTCACCTGGGCCCCTACCTACGAGCAGTACTTC
j_call: TRBJ2-1; v_call: TRBV6-1; d_call: -; cdr3_length: 15; clone_size: -; cdr3_aa: CASKLDSGLYNEQFF; cdr3_nt: TGTGCCAGCAAATTAGACAGCGGGCTCTACAATGAGCAGTTCTTC